The next 27 T cell receptor beta chains were all read from a single sample in a study of blood T cell repertoires in COVID-19. The method was immunoSEQ multiplex PCR; TCRdb's version includes in-frame clones alone and lacks a portion of them. Of about 200,000 clones listed, 86% are singletons. The specimen was peripheral blood. Receptors were obtained from a woman aged 50 to 60 with COVID-19, enrolled during active disease.

The chain carries TRBV7-2 and TRBJ2-1, with D maybe TRBD2 (7 bases). In germline, CDR1 is SGHTA, CDR2 FQGNSA. This CDR3 is built from 14 residues. The V gene lost 5 bases and the J gene lost 8 bases, with 16 bases spanning the gap. CDR3 sequence reads: CASSTGGAFDEQFF. In nucleotides, the CDR3 is TGTGCCAGCAGCACGGGGGGCGCGTTCGATGAGCAGTTCTTC.

The chain is built from TRBV19 and TRBJ1-5; D gene uncertain. The length of the CDR3 is 16 residues. V gave up 1 base and J gave up 4 bases, with 14 bases separating them. Germline V CDR1 and CDR2: LNHDA, SQIVND (reference sequence). In nucleotides, the CDR3 is TGTGCCAGTAGTATAGGGAGTCAAGGTGGGAATCAGCCCCAGCATTTT. Encoded protein: CASSIGSQGGNQPQHF.

The chain combines TRBV3-1 (or the pseudogene TRBV3-2) with TRBJ2-1; TRBD2 agrees at 9 bases. The CDR3 loop spans 15 amino acids. J was trimmed by 10 bases and V by 2 bases; bases with no gene match: 9. The germline CDR1 and CDR2 sequences are LGHDT and YNNKEL (reference sequence). DNA of the CDR3: TGTGCCAGCAGCCAAAAGCGGGGGGCCTACTGGGAGCAGTTCTTC. Translating it yields CASSQKRGAYWEQFF.

CDR3: CASSILRTGRGYQPQHF. The CDR3 DNA reads as TGTGCCAGTAGTATTTTGCGGACAGGGCGGGGGTATCAGCCCCAGCATTTT. This rearrangement joins TRBV19 to TRBJ1-5; 8 nucleotides line up with TRBD1. Germline values: CDR1 LNHDA, CDR2 SQIVND (reference sequence). CDR3 size: 17 residues. With V trimmed by 3 bases and J by 5 bases, 12 bases remained unmatched.

For the CDR3, the DNA is TGTGCCAGCAGCTACCGGTTTTTGGAGGGCTACGAGCAGTACTTC. This translates into CASSYRFLEGYEQYF. V and J are TRBV11-1 and TRBJ2-7; a weak D match, TRBD2 (6 bases). Germline loops: CDR1 SGHAT, CDR2 FQDESV (reference sequence). The CDR3 loop spans 15 amino acids. Trimming took 4 bases from V and 3 from J, leaving 16 bases between them.

The chain carries TRBV6-5 and TRBJ1-1; TRBD1 matches at 7 bases. The V gene end was trimmed by 7 bases and the J gene end by 9 bases; junction bases not matched to a gene: 11. This CDR3 spans 13 amino acids. Germline-derived CDR1 and CDR2 are MNHEY and SVGAGI. The CDR3 DNA reads as TGTGCCAGCACTGGGACAGTCCATGCACAAGCTTTCTTT. Translation: CASTGTVHAQAFF.

The chain recombines TRBV7-8 with TRBJ1-1, with TRBD1 matching 8 bases. This CDR3 is built from 14 residues. Germline CDR1 and CDR2: SGHVS and FQNEAQ. Trimming took 6 bases from V and 11 from J; bases not matched to a gene: 14. In nucleotides, the CDR3 is TGTGCCAGCAGATCGGACAGGGAACGAAGAGGCGCTTTCTTT. The encoded protein is CASRSDRERRGAFF.

The chain recombines TRBV6-5 with TRBJ2-3, with D possibly matching TRBD2 (5 bases). The V end lost 4 bases, the J end lost 3 bases, and 11 bases lay between the germline ends. This CDR3 has 14 amino acids. The germline V gene encodes CDR1 MNHEY and CDR2 SVGAGI. CDR3 DNA sequence: TGTGCCAGCAGTTCCGAGACTATTACAGATACGCAGTATTTT. This translates into CASSSETITDTQYF.

This clone was observed once. The chain couples TRBV13 to TRBJ2-7; 11 nucleotides line up with TRBD2. The ends lost 5 bases at V and 4 bases at J; junction bases unmatched: 4. The CDR3 loop spans 14 amino acids. In germline, CDR1 is PRHDT, CDR2 FYEKMQ (reference sequence). The CDR3 bases are TGTGCCAGCAGCGTCAGACTAGCGGGGTACGAGCAGTACTTC. Translation gives CASSVRLAGYEQYF.

Notes on this clone: Other nucleotide sequences in the sample specify the same CDR3. This chain joins TRBV6-5 and TRBJ2-2; TRBD2 might be the D (5 bases). V dropped 8 bases and J dropped 0 bases, with 10 bases sitting between them. Germline loops: CDR1 MNHEY, CDR2 SVGAGI. This CDR3 is built from 14 residues. CDR3 protein: CASGGAANTGELFF. CDR3 DNA sequence: TGTGCCAGCGGAGGAGCAGCGAACACCGGGGAGCTGTTTTTT.

The chain joins TRBV7-2 to TRBJ2-5; D perhaps matches TRBD1 (6 bases). The ends were cut back, 5 bases at V and 0 bases at J, with 13 bases in the middle. The CDR3 loop spans 15 amino acids. From germline, CDR1 is SGHTA and CDR2 FQGNSA. DNA for the CDR3: TGTGCCAGCAGCCATGGGACAACGTACCAAGAGACCCAGTACTTC. Translating gives CASSHGTTYQETQYF.

The chain couples TRBV3-1 (or the pseudogene TRBV3-2) to TRBJ1-3, with a tentative D call TRBD1 (6 bases). Germline loops: CDR1 LGHDT, CDR2 YNNKEL (reference sequence). The CDR3 covers 17 residues. V lost 4 bases and J 2 bases, leaving 18 bases between the germline ends. The CDR3 is CASSRGVIWGPGNTIYF. DNA for the CDR3: TGTGCCAGCAGCCGTGGGGTGATTTGGGGGCCTGGAAACACCATATATTTT.

V usage is TRBV13 and J usage is TRBJ1-1; no clear D gene. The CDR3 loop spans 12 amino acids. V was cut by 4 bases and J by 5 bases, with 8 bases left in between. Germline V gene lookup returns CDR1 PRHDT and CDR2 FYEKMQ (reference sequence). CDR3: CASSSLETEAFF. CDR3 in DNA: TGTGCCAGCAGCTCCTTGGAGACTGAAGCTTTCTTT.

This chain connects TRBV13 to TRBJ2-7, with 8 bases aligning to TRBD1. In germline, CDR1 is PRHDT, CDR2 FYEKMQ (reference sequence). The CDR3 has 13 amino acids. The J segment lost 6 bases and the V segment lost 4 bases, leaving 5 bases of the junction unmatched. CDR3 nucleotides: TGTGCCAGCAGCTACACAGGGGGTCGCGAGCAGTACTTC. Translating it yields CASSYTGGREQYF.

This chain's CDR3 is CASSYGTSGVFSYNEQFF. The CDR3, as DNA: TGTGCCAGCAGCTATGGGACTAGCGGGGTCTTCTCCTACAATGAGCAGTTCTTC. The rearrangement links TRBV7-8 to TRBJ2-1, with 13 bases matching TRBD2. The germline V gene has CDR1 SGHVS and CDR2 FQNEAQ. V shed 4 bases, J shed 0 bases, and the junction held 6 bases outside the gene matches. This CDR3 spans 18 amino acids.

CDR3: CASSQYGQTSSYNSPLHF. In nucleotides, the CDR3 is TGTGCCAGCAGTCAATACGGACAGACGAGCTCCTATAATTCACCCCTCCACTTT. This chain uses TRBV6-2 or TRBV6-3 with TRBJ1-6; tentatively, D is TRBD1 (6 bases). CDR3 length: 18 residues. The germline CDR1 and CDR2 sequences are MNHEY and SVGEGT. The V gene lost 5 bases and the J gene lost 0 bases, with 17 bases spanning the gap.

The V call is TRBV18, the J call TRBJ2-1, with 8 bases lining up with TRBD1. The trim removed 3 bases at V and 9 bases at J, leaving 4 bases unmatched. This CDR3 has 13 amino acids. Germline-derived CDR1 and CDR2 are KGHSH and LQKENI. The CDR3 DNA is TGTGCCAGCTCACCTAAGACAGGGGTTGAGCAGTTCTTC. Translating gives CASSPKTGVEQFF.

This clone was seen once. The chain joins TRBV7-9 to TRBJ2-7; 8 nucleotides align to TRBD1. CDR1 and CDR2 (germline): SEHNR, FQNEAQ (reference sequence). With 6 bases clipped from V and 3 bases from J, the junction kept 4 bases outside the gene matches. The CDR3 runs to 13 residues. The CDR3 spells CASRGTGCYEQYV. CDR3 nucleotide sequence: TGTGCCAGCAGGGGGACAGGTTGCTACGAGCAGTACGTC.

V usage is TRBV6-5 and J usage is TRBJ1-3, with D uncertain. Trimming removed 7 bases from V and 6 bases from J, with 10 bases in between. Germline CDR1 is MNHEY and CDR2 is SVGAGI. This CDR3 region has 12 residues. The CDR3, as DNA: TGTGCCAGCACCCTTGGAGAAAACACCATATATTTT. Translated: CASTLGENTIYF.

The chain links TRBV15 to TRBJ1-5, with a possible D match to TRBD1 (6 bases). The V end lost 0 bases, the J end lost 1 base, and 13 bases lay between the germline ends. The CDR3 totals 17 residues. Germline V gene data show CDR1 as LNHNV and CDR2 as YYDKDF (reference sequence). CDR3 DNA: TGTGCCACCAGCAGAGATCGGGGGGCAGGGAGCAATCAGCCCCAGCATTTT. Translation gives CATSRDRGAGSNQPQHF.

The DNA of the CDR3 is TGCGCCAGCAGCCTCACAGGGACCAACAAAGAGACCCAGTACTTC. It yields the protein CASSLTGTNKETQYF. The chain recombines TRBV5-1 with TRBJ2-5; D possibly corresponds to TRBD1 (6 bases). Germline CDR1 SGHRS, CDR2 YFSETQ. The CDR3 runs to 15 residues. Trimming removed 4 bases at V and 3 bases at J, with 16 bases between.

The V gene is TRBV30, the J gene TRBJ1-6; 9 bases map to TRBD1. Germline V gene data show CDR1 as GTSNPN and CDR2 as SVGIG (reference sequence). The CDR3 is 14 amino acids. V trimming: 5 bases; J trimming: 5 bases; junction bases outside the gene matches: 4. CDR3 amino acids: CAWETGGNNSPLHF. The CDR3 DNA follows: TGTGCCTGGGAGACAGGGGGTAATAATTCACCCCTCCACTTT.

J is TRBJ2-1 and V is TRBV10-3, with 7 bases lining up with TRBD2. V was pared by 4 bases and J by 9 bases, with 9 bases of the junction left unmatched. CDR3 size: 14 residues. Germline values: CDR1 ENHRY, CDR2 SYGVKD. The CDR3 DNA is TGTGCCATCAGTGCCCCTAGCGGAGCAAGTGAGCAGTTCTTC. Its protein product is CAISAPSGASEQFF.

This clone was counted at least ten times. The gene calls are TRBV12-3 or TRBV12-4 and TRBJ1-6; D perhaps matches TRBD1 (5 bases). This CDR3 is 13 amino acids long. V was trimmed by 6 bases and J by 9 bases, leaving 12 bases between them. CDR3 bases: TGTGCCAGCAGGCAGGGATTTGGTTCACCCCTCCACTTT. Translation: CASRQGFGSPLHF.

The gene calls are TRBV7-9 and TRBJ1-6; 8 nucleotides align to TRBD1. The CDR3 is 18 amino acids. V was clipped by 3 bases and J by 5 bases; unmatched bases: 12. Looked up from germline, CDR1 is SEHNR and CDR2 is FQNEAQ (reference sequence). The CDR3 spells CASSLGSRGLFDNSPLHF. The DNA for the CDR3 is TGTGCCAGCAGCTTGGGCAGCAGGGGGCTCTTTGATAATTCACCCCTCCACTTT.

CDR3 sequence: CASPKLFKETQYF. Here the CDR3 DNA reads TGTGCCAGCCCCAAATTGTTCAAAGAGACCCAGTACTTC. The chain recombines TRBV2 with TRBJ2-5; no clear D gene. Germline V lookup: CDR1 SNHLY, CDR2 FYNNEI. The CDR3 is 13 residues long. The V and J ends lost 8 bases and 3 bases respectively, with 13 bases between them.

The chain joins TRBV6-6 to TRBJ1-5; 8 bases are a match to TRBD1. Trimming removed 6 bases from V and 5 bases from J; junction bases left unmatched: 3. This CDR3 spans 13 amino acids. Germline V CDR1 and CDR2: MNHNY, SVGAGI (reference sequence). CDR3 in amino acids: CASSPGGHQPQHF. CDR3 coding DNA: TGTGCCAGCAGCCCAGGGGGCCATCAGCCCCAGCATTTT.